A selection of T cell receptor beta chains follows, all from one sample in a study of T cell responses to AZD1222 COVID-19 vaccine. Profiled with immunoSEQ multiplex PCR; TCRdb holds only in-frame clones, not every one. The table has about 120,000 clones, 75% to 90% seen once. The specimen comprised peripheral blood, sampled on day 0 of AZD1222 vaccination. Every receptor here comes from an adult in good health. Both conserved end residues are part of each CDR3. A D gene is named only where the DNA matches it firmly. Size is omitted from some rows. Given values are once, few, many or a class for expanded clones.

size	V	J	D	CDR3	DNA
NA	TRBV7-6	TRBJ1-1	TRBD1	CASSLGTGGSTEAFF	TGTGCCAGCAGCTTAGGGACAGGGGGAAGCACTGAAGCTTTCTTT
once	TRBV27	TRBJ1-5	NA	CASSLQGSNQPQHF	TGTGCCAGCAGTTTACAGGGGAGCAATCAGCCCCAGCATTTT
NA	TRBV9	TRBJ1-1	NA	CASSVSGGNTEAFF	TGTGCCAGCAGCGTAAGTGGAGGGAACACTGAAGCTTTCTTT
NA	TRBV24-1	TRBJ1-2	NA	CATRTLTLDTSYGYTF	TGTGCCACCAGAACCTTGACTCTCGACACGAGCTATGGCTACACCTTC
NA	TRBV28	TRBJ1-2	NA	CASSFGATYGYTF	TGTGCCAGCAGTTTTGGGGCGACCTATGGCTACACCTTC
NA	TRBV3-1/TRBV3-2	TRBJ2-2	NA	CASSQDLRGAAGELFF	TGTGCCAGCAGCCAAGATCTTAGGGGAGCGGCCGGGGAGCTGTTTTTT
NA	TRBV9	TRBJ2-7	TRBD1	CASSVDWRTGGRLAASYEQYF	TGTGCCAGCAGCGTAGATTGGCGGACAGGGGGCAGACTAGCGGCCTCCTACGAGCAGTACTTC
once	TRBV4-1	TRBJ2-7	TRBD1	CASSRDRGGSYEQYF	TGCGCCAGCAGCCGGGACAGGGGTGGTAGCTACGAGCAGTACTTC
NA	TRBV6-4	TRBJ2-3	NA	CASSDSWGGTDTQYF	TGTGCCAGCAGTGACTCGTGGGGAGGCACAGATACGCAGTATTTT
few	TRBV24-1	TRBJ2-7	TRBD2	CATSATTGGGVSYEQYF	TGTGCCACCAGTGCCACCACGGGGGGAGGGGTCTCCTACGAGCAGTACTTC
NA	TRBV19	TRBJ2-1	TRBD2	CASSMSASGGSKFF	TGTGCCAGTAGTATGTCCGCTAGCGGGGGTTCTAAGTTCTTC
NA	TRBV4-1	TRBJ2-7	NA	CASSPPLSYEQYF	TGCGCCAGCAGCCCTCCGTTATCCTACGAGCAGTACTTC
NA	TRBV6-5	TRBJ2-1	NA	CASTNPQANEQFF	TGTGCCAGCACCAACCCCCAGGCCAATGAGCAGTTCTTC
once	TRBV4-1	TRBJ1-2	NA	CASSQEGPGANYGYTF	TGCGCCAGCAGCCAAGAAGGTCCAGGGGCTAACTATGGCTACACCTTC
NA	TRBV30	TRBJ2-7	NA	CAWSIGGNEQYF	TGTGCCTGGAGTATTGGGGGGAACGAGCAGTACTTC
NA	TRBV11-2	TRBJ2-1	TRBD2	CASSLVSGRAVDEQFF	TGTGCCAGCAGCTTAGTGAGCGGGAGGGCCGTAGATGAGCAGTTCTTC
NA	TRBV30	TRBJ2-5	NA	CAWNRPWETQYF	TGTGCCTGGAACCGCCCTTGGGAGACCCAGTACTTC
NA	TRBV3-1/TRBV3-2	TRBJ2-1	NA	CASSQDLRGDEQFF	TGTGCCAGCAGCCAAGATCTCCGGGGCGATGAGCAGTTCTTC
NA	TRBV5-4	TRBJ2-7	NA	CASSPTRSHEQYF	TGTGCCAGCAGCCCAACAAGGAGCCACGAGCAGTACTTC
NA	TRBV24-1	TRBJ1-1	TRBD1	CATSLGQGPQMDTEAFF	TGTGCCACCAGCCTCGGACAGGGCCCACAAATGGACACTGAAGCTTTCTTT
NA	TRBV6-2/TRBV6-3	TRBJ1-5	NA	CASSSWFNQPQHF	TGTGCCAGCAGCTCGTGGTTTAATCAGCCCCAGCATTTT
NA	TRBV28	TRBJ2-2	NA	CASLMGAGPGGELFF	TGTGCCAGCTTAATGGGGGCGGGGCCTGGCGGGGAGCTGTTTTTT
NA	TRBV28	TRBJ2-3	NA	CASSLQVPDTQYF	TGTGCCAGCAGTTTACAGGTACCAGATACGCAGTATTTT
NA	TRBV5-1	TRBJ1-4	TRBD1	CASSRQGPNEKLFF	TGCGCCAGCAGCCGACAGGGACCTAATGAAAAACTGTTTTTT
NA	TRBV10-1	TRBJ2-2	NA	CASSAKLGTGELFF	TGCGCCAGCAGTGCCAAGTTGGGAACCGGGGAGCTGTTTTTT
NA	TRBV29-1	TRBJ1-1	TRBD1	CSVSGTGTAEAFF	TGCAGCGTCTCCGGGACAGGAACGGCTGAAGCTTTCTTT
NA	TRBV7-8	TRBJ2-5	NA	CASSPPQPGAQYF	TGTGCCAGCAGCCCCCCTCAACCGGGGGCCCAGTACTTC